These 21 T cell receptor beta chains were sequenced from one sample in a study of shared clonotypes between healthy human individuals. Profiling relied on immunoSEQ multiplex PCR, and the TCRdb table lists in-frame clones only, not all of them. Altogether roughly 1.4 million clones are present, roughly 98.5% being singletons, with the ten largest covering approximately 0.38%. The sequencing input was naive CD4+ T cells sorted from blood. As to subset: CD45RA+ positively selected. The receptors were gathered from a man aged 30 to 45 in good health.

The rearrangement joins TRBV29-1 to TRBJ1-2, with 8 bases aligning to TRBD1. CDR3 length equals 13 residues. J lost 7 bases, V lost 1 base, and 5 bases had no gene match. Germline lookup yields CDR1 SQVTM and CDR2 ANQGSEA. Here the CDR3 reads CSVEGQGLGGYTF. In DNA form, the CDR3 reads TGCAGCGTTGAAGGACAGGGGTTAGGTGGCTACACCTTC.

In DNA form, the CDR3 reads TGTGCCAGCAGCCCCCAGCCCGGGACAGGGCGAAATGAGCAGTTCTTC. Its translation: CASSPQPGTGRNEQFF. J is TRBJ2-1 and V is TRBV7-2; 9 bases map to TRBD1. In germline, CDR1 is SGHTA, CDR2 FQGNSA. This CDR3 has 16 amino acids. With 5 bases clipped from V and 7 bases from J, the junction kept 12 bases outside the gene matches. The full variable domain, its missing parts supplied by reference TRBV7-2 and TRBJ2-1, is GAGVSQSPSNKVTEKGKDVELRCDPISGHTALYWYRQSLGQGLEFLIYFQGNSAPDKSGLPSDRFSAERTGGSVSTLTIQRTQQEDSAVYLCASSPQPGTGRNEQFFGPGTRLTVL.

The chain employs TRBV29-1 and TRBJ2-5; unclear D gene. This CDR3 comprises 14 residues. The germline V gene has CDR1 SQVTM and CDR2 ANQGSEA. Trimming pared 5 bases from V and 2 bases from J, leaving 15 bases between. The CDR3 DNA sequence: TGCAGCGTTCGGCACCGTTGGAAGCAAGAGACCCAGTACTTC. Translated: CSVRHRWKQETQYF.

The J gene is TRBJ2-1, the V gene TRBV5-8; D perhaps matches TRBD1 (5 bases). Germline values: CDR1 SGHTS, CDR2 YDEGEE. Trimming shortened V by 6 bases and J by 3 bases, and 13 bases separated the two germline ends. This CDR3 contains 14 residues. The CDR3 DNA is TGTGCCAGCAAATTAGGGGAAATCTACAATGAGCAGTTCTTC. Translation: CASKLGEIYNEQFF.

This chain joins TRBV9 and TRBJ2-1; the D gene is possibly TRBD2 (6 bases). Looked up from germline, CDR1 is SGDLS and CDR2 is YYNGEE. This CDR3 region has 15 residues. Trimming took off 3 bases at V and 0 bases at J, with 10 bases between the two ends. The CDR3 DNA sequence: TGTGCCAGCAGCGGACGGGGGAGCTCCTACAATGAGCAGTTCTTC. It translates to CASSGRGSSYNEQFF.

The gene calls are TRBV9 and TRBJ2-7; TRBD1 agrees at 8 bases. Germline V gene lookup returns CDR1 SGDLS and CDR2 YYNGEE. V shed 4 bases and J 7 bases; nucleotides not matched to a gene: 13. The CDR3 has 15 amino acids. The CDR3 reads CASSPSGTGGREQYF. The DNA for the CDR3 is TGTGCCAGCAGCCCCTCCGGGACAGGAGGTCGAGAGCAGTACTTC.

The chain is built from TRBV6-1 and TRBJ2-7; D uncertain. Germline CDR1 is MNHNS and CDR2 is SASEGT. V was pared by 5 bases and J by 2 bases, with 13 bases between. This CDR3 spans 14 amino acids. CDR3 amino acids: CASSSRRETYEQYF. The CDR3 nucleotides read TGTGCCAGCAGTTCCCGCCGTGAGACCTACGAGCAGTACTTC.

V and J are TRBV9 and TRBJ2-2; unclear D gene. The CDR3 covers 14 residues. V was pared by 0 bases and J by 4 bases, with 7 bases between. Per germline, CDR1 SGDLS and CDR2 YYNGEE. Here the CDR3 DNA reads TGTGCCAGCAGCGTAGACGGGTTCACCGGGGAGCTGTTTTTT. Translated: CASSVDGFTGELFF.

The rearrangement uses TRBV2 and TRBJ2-3; 9 bases line up with TRBD1. V was clipped by 2 bases and J by 9 bases; unmatched bases: 6. Germline CDR1 reads SNHLY; CDR2 reads FYNNEI. The CDR3 length is 14 residues. The CDR3 nucleotides read TGTGCCAGCAGTGAATGGGACAGGGAGTCCACGCAGTATTTT. It translates to CASSEWDRESTQYF.

A note on this clone: This same CDR3 is encoded by further DNA sequences in the sample. The rearrangement links TRBV28 to TRBJ2-7; D is uncertain. V lost 3 bases and J lost 0, with 3 bases in between. The germline CDR1 and CDR2 sequences are MDHEN and SYDVKM. There are 12 residues in the CDR3. The CDR3 loop reads CASSLGSYEQYF. The CDR3 DNA reads as TGTGCCAGCAGTTTGGGCTCCTACGAGCAGTACTTC.

This chain uses TRBV10-3 with TRBJ2-1; 8 positions match TRBD2. Trimming removed 5 bases from V and 2 bases from J; junction bases left unmatched: 5. Germline V gives CDR1 ENHRY, CDR2 SYGVKD. This CDR3 spans 15 amino acids. CDR3 in DNA: TGTGCCATCAGTTCTCGGGAGGGAGCCTACAATGAGCAGTTCTTC. Protein: CAISSREGAYNEQFF.

The chain employs TRBV12-5 and TRBJ2-1; D possibly uses TRBD1 or TRBD2 (6 bases each). The CDR3 totals 13 residues. Germline V gene data show CDR1 as LGHNT and CDR2 as FRNRAP. V lost 8 bases, J lost 8 bases, and 16 bases lay in between. The CDR3 region is CASKGNRDYEQFF. CDR3 bases: TGTGCTAGTAAGGGAAACAGGGACTATGAGCAGTTCTTC.

For this clone: The sample carries other DNA sequences with the same CDR3. The chain has TRBV28 and TRBJ2-3; D is unclear. There are 12 residues in the CDR3. Trimming left V 6 bases short and J 0 bases short, with 4 bases between. Germline assignment: CDR1 MDHEN and CDR2 SYDVKM. The CDR3 DNA follows: TGTGCCAGCAGACCGAGCACAGATACGCAGTATTTT. It translates to CASRPSTDTQYF.

This clone was seen once. The chain uses TRBV29-1 and TRBJ2-1; 9 nucleotides line up with TRBD2. The length of the CDR3 is 16 residues. Germline V lookup: CDR1 SQVTM, CDR2 ANQGSEA. The CDR3 here is CSSGTPIAGVKNEQFF. CDR3 nucleotide sequence: TGCAGTTCCGGGACACCAATAGCGGGAGTGAAGAATGAGCAGTTCTTC.

The chain employs TRBV5-5 and TRBJ2-7; D possibly corresponds to TRBD2 (5 bases). The V gene's germline CDR1 is SGHKS and CDR2 YYEKEE (reference sequence). V dropped 1 base and J dropped 2 bases, with 19 bases sitting between them. The CDR3 loop spans 17 amino acids. The CDR3 DNA sequence: TGTGCCAGCAGCTTGTTTACCGCGGGCGTTTCCCCCTACGAGCAGTACTTC. Encoded protein: CASSLFTAGVSPYEQYF.

This chain links TRBV2 with TRBJ2-7, with TRBD1 matching over 7 bases. The CDR3 covers 13 residues. J gave up 3 bases and V 7 bases, and 6 bases lay outside the gene matches. Per the germline V gene, CDR1 is SNHLY and CDR2 is FYNNEI. In DNA, the CDR3 is TGTGCCAGCAAGCCGGGACAGTTCTACGAGCAGTACTTC. This translates into CASKPGQFYEQYF.

Turning to this clone: The sample has other DNA sequences that encode this CDR3 too. The chain is built from TRBV18 and TRBJ1-2; unclear D gene. Germline V lookup: CDR1 KGHSH, CDR2 LQKENI. This CDR3 contains 14 residues. Trimming removed 2 bases at V and 0 bases at J, with 7 bases between. As DNA, the CDR3 is TGTGCCAGCTCACCAGGCATAGCTAACTATGGCTACACCTTC. Its translation: CASSPGIANYGYTF.

In this sample, this clone turned up once. The chain is built from TRBV27 and TRBJ2-1; D is perhaps TRBD1 or TRBD2 (5 bases each). There are 16 residues in the CDR3. The V end was cut by 7 bases, the J end by 2 bases, with 18 bases between. Germline V gene data show CDR1 as MNHEY and CDR2 as SMNVEV (reference sequence). CDR3 region: CASMGDRDRPYNEQFF. CDR3 DNA sequence: TGTGCCAGCATGGGGGACCGGGATCGCCCCTACAATGAGCAGTTCTTC.

This clone is a singleton in its sample. The V gene is TRBV7-9, the J gene TRBJ2-3; a possible D gene is TRBD2 (6 bases). The CDR3 is 15 amino acids. The germline gives CDR1 SEHNR, CDR2 FQNEAQ (reference sequence). Trimming took 5 bases from V and 3 from J, leaving 15 bases between them. The CDR3 DNA follows: TGTGCCAGCAGCAGAACTAGCCGGGATACAGATACGCAGTATTTT. Its translation is CASSRTSRDTDTQYF.

This sequence joins TRBV28 and TRBJ1-2; D is possibly TRBD1 (6 bases). The V gene lost 6 bases and the J gene lost 7 bases, with 15 bases spanning the gap. Per the germline V gene, CDR1 is MDHEN and CDR2 is SYDVKM. CDR3 length equals 13 residues. As DNA, the CDR3 is TGTGCCAGCAGGATACCAACAGGGTTTGGCTACACCTTC. It codes for CASRIPTGFGYTF.

V usage is TRBV7-2 and J usage is TRBJ2-7; D is undetermined. Trimming took 2 bases from V and 0 from J, leaving 14 bases between them. The CDR3 is made up of 16 amino acids. CDR1 and CDR2 (germline): SGHTA, FQGNSA. CDR3 DNA: TGTGCCAGCAGCTTACCCCGTTCTAGTCCCTCCTACGAGCAGTACTTC. Translated: CASSLPRSSPSYEQYF. Variable domain in full (rest from reference TRBV7-2 and TRBJ2-7): GAGVSQSPSNKVTEKGKDVELRCDPISGHTALYWYRQSLGQGLEFLIYFQGNSAPDKSGLPSDRFSAERTGGSVSTLTIQRTQQEDSAVYLCASSLPRSSPSYEQYFGPGTRLTVT.